The present entry profiles one T cell receptor beta chain with its context. The data were obtained in a study of T cell responses to AZD1222 COVID-19 vaccine. The CDR3 spans 16 residues. Germline V gene sequence: CDR1 SGHDT, CDR2 YYEEEE. V was clipped by 3 bases and J by 0 bases, with 12 bases between them. Sequenced by immunoSEQ multiplex PCR; TCRdb stores in-frame clones only, minus some. The sample lists 150,000 to 180,000 clones; approximately 86% were seen once. The input for sequencing was peripheral blood, taken after recovery from COVID-19. This TCR derives from an adult who had recovered from COVID-19. The chain carries TRBV5-6 and TRBJ2-2, with D tentatively TRBD2 (5 bases). CDR3 in amino acids: CASSSPWRANTGELFF. The CDR3 DNA reads TGTGCCAGCAGCTCCCCCTGGCGGGCGAACACCGGGGAGCTGTTTTTT.